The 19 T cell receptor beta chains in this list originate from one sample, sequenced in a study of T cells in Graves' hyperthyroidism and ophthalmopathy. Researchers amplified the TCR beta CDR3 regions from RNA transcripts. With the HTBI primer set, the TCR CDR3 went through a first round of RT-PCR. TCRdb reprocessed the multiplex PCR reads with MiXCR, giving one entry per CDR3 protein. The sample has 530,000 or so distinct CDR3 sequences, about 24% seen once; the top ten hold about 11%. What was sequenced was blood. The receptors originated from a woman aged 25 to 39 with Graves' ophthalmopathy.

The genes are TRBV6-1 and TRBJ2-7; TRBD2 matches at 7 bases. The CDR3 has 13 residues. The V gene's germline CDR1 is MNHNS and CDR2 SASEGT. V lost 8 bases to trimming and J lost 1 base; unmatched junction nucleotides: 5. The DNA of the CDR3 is TGTGCCAGCCAGCGGGATGAATCCTACGAGCAGTACTTC. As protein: CASQRDESYEQYF.

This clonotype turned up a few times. In DNA form, the CDR3 reads TGTGCCAGCAGTTCACTCCGCCCGGGAAACACCATATATTTT. Its translation is CASSSLRPGNTIYF. The V call is TRBV6-2 or TRBV6-3, the J call TRBJ1-3; the D is unclear. Looked up from germline, CDR1 is MNHEY and CDR2 is SVGEGT. The length of the CDR3 is 14 residues. Trimming cost V 4 bases and J 4 bases, with 11 bases left between them.

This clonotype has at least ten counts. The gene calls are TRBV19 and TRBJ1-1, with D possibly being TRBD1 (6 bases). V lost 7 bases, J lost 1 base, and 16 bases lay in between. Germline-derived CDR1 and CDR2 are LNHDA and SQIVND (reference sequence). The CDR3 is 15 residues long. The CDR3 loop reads CASIKSGDQNTEAFF. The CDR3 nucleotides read TGTGCCAGTATAAAATCAGGGGACCAGAACACTGAAGCTTTCTTT.

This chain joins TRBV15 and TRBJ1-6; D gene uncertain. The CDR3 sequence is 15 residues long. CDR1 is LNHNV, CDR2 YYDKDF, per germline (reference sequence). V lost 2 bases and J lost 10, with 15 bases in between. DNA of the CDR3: TGTGCCACCAGCAGACTCCAGAGGGAGGAATCACCCCTCCACTTT. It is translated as CATSRLQREESPLHF.

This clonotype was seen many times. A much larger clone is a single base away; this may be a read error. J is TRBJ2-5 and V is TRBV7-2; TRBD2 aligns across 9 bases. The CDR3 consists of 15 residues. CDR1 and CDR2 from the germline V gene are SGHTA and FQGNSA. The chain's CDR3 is CASGPGLAVVETQCF. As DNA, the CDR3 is TGTGCCAGCGGACCGGGACTAGCAGTTGTTGAGACCCAGTGCTTC.

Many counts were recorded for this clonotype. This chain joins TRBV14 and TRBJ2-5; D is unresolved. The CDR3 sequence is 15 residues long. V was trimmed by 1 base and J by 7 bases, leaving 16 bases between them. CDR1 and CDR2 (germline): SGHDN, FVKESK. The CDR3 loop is CASSQGDESLGTQYF. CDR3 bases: TGTGCCAGCAGCCAAGGAGACGAATCGTTGGGGACCCAGTACTTC.

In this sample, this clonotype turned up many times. The CDR3 protein is CASSQAEGQPQHF. CDR3 sequence (DNA): TGCGCCAGCAGCCAAGCTGAGGGTCAGCCCCAGCATTTT. The gene calls are TRBV4-3 and TRBJ1-5; no clear D gene. V was pared by 1 base and J by 6 bases, with 7 bases between. CDR3 length: 13 amino acids. The germline V gene encodes CDR1 LGHNA and CDR2 YSLEER.

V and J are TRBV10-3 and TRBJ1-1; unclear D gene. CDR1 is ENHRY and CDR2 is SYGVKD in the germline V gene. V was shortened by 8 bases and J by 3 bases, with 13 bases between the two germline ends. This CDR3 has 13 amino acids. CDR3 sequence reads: CAIQVGADTEAFF. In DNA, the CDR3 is TGTGCCATCCAGGTGGGTGCCGACACTGAAGCTTTCTTT.

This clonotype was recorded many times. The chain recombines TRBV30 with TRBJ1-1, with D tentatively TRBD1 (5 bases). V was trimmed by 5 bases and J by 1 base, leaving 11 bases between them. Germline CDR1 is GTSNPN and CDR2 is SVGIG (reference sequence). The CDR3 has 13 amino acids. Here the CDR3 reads CAWDGTENTEAFF. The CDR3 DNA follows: TGTGCCTGGGACGGGACGGAGAACACTGAAGCTTTCTTT. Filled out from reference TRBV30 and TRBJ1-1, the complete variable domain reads SQTIHQWPATLVQPVGSPLSLECTVEGTSNPNLYWYRQAAGRGLQLLFYSVGIGQISSEVPQNLSASRPQDRQFILSSKKLLLSDSGFYLCAWDGTENTEAFFGQGTRLTVV.

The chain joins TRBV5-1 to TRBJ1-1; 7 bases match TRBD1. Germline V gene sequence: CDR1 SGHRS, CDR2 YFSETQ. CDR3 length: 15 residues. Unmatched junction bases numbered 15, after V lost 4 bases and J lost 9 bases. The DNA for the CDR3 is TGCGCCAGCAGCAACATCCAGGGGGGGCCCCGGCAAGCTTTCTTT. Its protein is CASSNIQGGPRQAFF.

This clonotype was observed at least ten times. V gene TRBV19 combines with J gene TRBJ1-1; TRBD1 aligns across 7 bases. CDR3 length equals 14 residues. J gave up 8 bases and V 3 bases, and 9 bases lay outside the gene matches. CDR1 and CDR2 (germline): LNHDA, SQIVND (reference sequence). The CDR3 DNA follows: TGTGCCAGTAGTATCAAGACAGGGACCGGGGAAGCTTTCTTT. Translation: CASSIKTGTGEAFF.

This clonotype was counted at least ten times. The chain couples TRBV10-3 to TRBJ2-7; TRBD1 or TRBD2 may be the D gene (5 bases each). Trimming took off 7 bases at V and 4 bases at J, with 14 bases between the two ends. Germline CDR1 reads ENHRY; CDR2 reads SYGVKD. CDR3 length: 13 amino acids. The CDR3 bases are TGTGCCATCACCGGACCGGGGACGTACGAGCAGTACTTC. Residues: CAITGPGTYEQYF.

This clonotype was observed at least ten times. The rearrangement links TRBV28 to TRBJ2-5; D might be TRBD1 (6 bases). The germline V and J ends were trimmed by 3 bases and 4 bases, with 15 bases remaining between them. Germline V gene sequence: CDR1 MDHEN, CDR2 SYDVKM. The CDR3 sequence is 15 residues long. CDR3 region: CASSFLDSLVETQYF. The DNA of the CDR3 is TGTGCCAGCAGTTTCTTGGACAGTTTAGTAGAGACCCAGTACTTC.

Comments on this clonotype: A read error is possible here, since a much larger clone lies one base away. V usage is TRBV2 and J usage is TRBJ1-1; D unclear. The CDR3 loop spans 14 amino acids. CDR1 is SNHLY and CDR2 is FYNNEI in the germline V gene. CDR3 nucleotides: TGTGCCTCCCTTCAAGAGGTCTTGAACACTGAAGCTTTCTTC. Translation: CASLQEVLNTEAFF.

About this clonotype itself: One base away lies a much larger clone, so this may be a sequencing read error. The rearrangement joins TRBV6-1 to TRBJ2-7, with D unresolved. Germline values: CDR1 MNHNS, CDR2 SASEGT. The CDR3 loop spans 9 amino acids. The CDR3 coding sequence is TGTGCCGGCAGTGTCGAGCAGTACTTC. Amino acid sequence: CAGSVEQYF.

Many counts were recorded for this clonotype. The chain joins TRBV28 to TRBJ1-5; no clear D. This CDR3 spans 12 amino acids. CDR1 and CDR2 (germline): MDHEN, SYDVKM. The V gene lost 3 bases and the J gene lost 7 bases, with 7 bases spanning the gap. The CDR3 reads CASSFNPQPQHF. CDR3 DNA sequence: TGTGCCAGCAGTTTCAATCCCCAGCCCCAGCATTTT.

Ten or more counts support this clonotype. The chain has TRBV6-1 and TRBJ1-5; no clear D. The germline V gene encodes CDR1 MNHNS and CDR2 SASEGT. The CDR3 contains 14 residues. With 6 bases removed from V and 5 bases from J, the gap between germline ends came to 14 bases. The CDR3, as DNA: TGTGCCAGCAGCCCGGTCACGTCGCATCAGCCCCAGCATTTT. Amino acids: CASSPVTSHQPQHF.

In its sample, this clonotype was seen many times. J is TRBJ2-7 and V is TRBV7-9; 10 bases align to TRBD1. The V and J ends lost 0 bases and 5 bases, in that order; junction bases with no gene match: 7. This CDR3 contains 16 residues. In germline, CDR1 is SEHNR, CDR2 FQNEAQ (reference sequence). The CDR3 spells CASSLAPGTGADEQYF. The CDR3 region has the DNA TGTGCCAGCAGCTTAGCCCCCGGGACAGGGGCCGACGAGCAGTACTTC.

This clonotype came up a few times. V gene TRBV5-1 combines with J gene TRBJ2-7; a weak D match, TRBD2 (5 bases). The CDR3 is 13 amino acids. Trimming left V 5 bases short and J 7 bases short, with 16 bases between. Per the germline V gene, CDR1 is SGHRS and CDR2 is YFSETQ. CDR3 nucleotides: TGCGCCAGCAGAATTGGGTCGGGGTGGGAGCAGTACTTC. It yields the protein CASRIGSGWEQYF.